The rows below give T cell receptor beta chains drawn from one sample of a study of T cell responses to AZD1222 COVID-19 vaccine. Assay: immunoSEQ multiplex PCR; the TCRdb copy retains only in-frame clones and omits some. The sample consists of approximately 150,000 clones, roughly 93% of them appearing once. The sample was peripheral blood, taken on day 0 of AZD1222 vaccination. These receptors all come from an adult in good health. CDR3s include the opening cysteine and the closing phenylalanine or tryptophan. Fields, in order: J gene, V gene, clone size, D gene, CDR3 DNA, CDR3 protein. A D gene is named only where the DNA matches it firmly. Size is stated for part of the rows, as once, few or many counts, or as a class when the clone is expanded.

TRBJ1-2,TRBV18,.,.,TGTGCCAGCTCACCTCAGGGCCTCCGGGGCTACACCTTC,CASSPQGLRGYTF
TRBJ2-1,TRBV12-3/TRBV12-4,.,.,TGTGCCAGCAGCCCAAGACTAAACAATGAGCAGTTCTTC,CASSPRLNNEQFF
TRBJ1-6,TRBV14,.,.,TGTGCCAGCAGCCAAGGGACAGCTAGCTCCTATAATTCACCCCTCCACTTT,CASSQGTASSYNSPLHF
TRBJ1-5,TRBV27,.,.,TGTGCCAGCAGTTTACAAACAGGGTTAGGTCAGCCCCAGCATTTT,CASSLQTGLGQPQHF
TRBJ1-2,TRBV6-5,.,.,TGTGCCAGCATCGAAGGGATCAACTATGGCTACACCTTC,CASIEGINYGYTF
TRBJ1-4,TRBV5-1,.,TRBD1,TGCGCCAGCAGCTTGGGTCGGACAGGGGATCAGCGTGGAAAACTGTTTTTT,CASSLGRTGDQRGKLFF
TRBJ2-1,TRBV5-1,.,.,TGCGCCAGCAGCCCAGGTGTAGGCGGCAGCTCCTACAATGAGCAGTTCTTC,CASSPGVGGSSYNEQFF
TRBJ1-3,TRBV5-4,.,.,TGTGCCAGCAGCATAGGAGGCTATAGCTCTGGAAACACCATATATTTT,CASSIGGYSSGNTIYF
TRBJ2-7,TRBV9,.,.,TGTGCCAGCAGCGTGGGACTGAGGAGCTCCTACGAGCAGTACTTC,CASSVGLRSSYEQYF
TRBJ2-2,TRBV7-6,.,.,TGTGCCAGCAGCTTAGTGGGGGAGGATACCGGGGAGCTGTTTTTT,CASSLVGEDTGELFF
TRBJ2-5,TRBV10-2,.,TRBD2,TGCGCCAGCAGGGCTAGCGGAGAGACCCAGTACTTC,CASRASGETQYF
TRBJ1-3,TRBV7-6,.,.,TGTGCCAGCAGCCCCGCCACGAAAAACACCATATATTTT,CASSPATKNTIYF
TRBJ2-1,TRBV15,.,TRBD2,TGTGCCACCAGCAGCGGACTAGCGGGGGGGCCGTCCTACAATGAGCAGTTCTTC,CATSSGLAGGPSYNEQFF
TRBJ2-2,TRBV4-3,.,.,TGCGCCAGCAGCCAACTTACAGGCACCGGGGAGCTGTTTTTT,CASSQLTGTGELFF
TRBJ1-2,TRBV18,.,.,TGTGCCAGCTCACTTAATGACCCCTCGTCCTATGGCTACACCTTC,CASSLNDPSSYGYTF
TRBJ1-2,TRBV7-9,.,TRBD1,TGTGCCAGCAGCTTGGAGACAGGGGTTTATGGCTACACCTTC,CASSLETGVYGYTF
TRBJ1-3,TRBV7-8,.,.,TGTGCCAACCGGCCGACAGGAAACTCTGGAAACACCATATATTTT,CANRPTGNSGNTIYF
TRBJ1-5,TRBV27,.,.,TGTGCCAGCAGTTTCGTGAATGGGGAAAGGATTCAGCCCCAGCATTTT,CASSFVNGERIQPQHF
TRBJ1-2,TRBV6-1,.,.,TGTGCCAGCAGTGAGCCAGGGGTAGGGTATGGCTACACCTTC,CASSEPGVGYGYTF
TRBJ2-2,TRBV2,once,.,TGTGCCAGCAGTGCCCAGGGTAGCTTGAGGGAGCTGTTTTTT,CASSAQGSLRELFF
TRBJ2-3,TRBV3-1/TRBV3-2,.,.,TGTGCCAGCAGCTTGAGCACAGATACGCAGTATTTT,CASSLSTDTQYF
TRBJ2-3,TRBV4-1,.,TRBD2,TGCGCCACCCGAGGACTAGCGGGGGGGCCTAGGAGCACAGATACGCAGTATTTT,CATRGLAGGPRSTDTQYF
TRBJ2-7,TRBV28,.,.,TGTGCCAGCAGTCCCTCCGGGACGGTGGCCTACGAGCAGTACTTC,CASSPSGTVAYEQYF
TRBJ1-1,TRBV7-9,once,.,TGTGCCAGCAGCTTAGATCGTGTCGTGAAGAACACTGAAGCTTTCTTT,CASSLDRVVKNTEAFF
TRBJ2-3,TRBV5-6,.,.,TGTGCCAGCAGCTACCGTCCCGGGACCCCGAACGCAGATACGCAGTATTTT,CASSYRPGTPNADTQYF
TRBJ2-7,TRBV5-4,.,.,TGTGCCAGCAGCTTGGGGCAGGGGCGTCTAACCTACGAGCAGTACTTC,CASSLGQGRLTYEQYF
TRBJ1-1,TRBV18,.,.,TGTGCCAGCTCACCACCGGGCAGAACGAACACTGAAGCTTTCTTT,CASSPPGRTNTEAFF
TRBJ1-1,TRBV6-5,.,.,TGTGCCAGCTCCCGTTCGGACGGGAACACTGAAGCTTTCTTT,CASSRSDGNTEAFF
TRBJ2-1,TRBV4-1,once,TRBD1,TGCGCCAGCAGCCAGCTACCGGGACAGGGGGCTACTGAGCAGTTCTTC,CASSQLPGQGATEQFF
TRBJ1-5,TRBV30,.,.,TGTGCCTGGAGTTTGGGGTATAGCAATCAGCCCCAGCATTTT,CAWSLGYSNQPQHF
TRBJ1-2,TRBV7-9,few,TRBD1,TGTGCCAGCAGCTTAGAAGGGACAGGGGGTTCGGAATATGGCTACACCTTC,CASSLEGTGGSEYGYTF
TRBJ1-3,TRBV11-3,once,.,TGTGCCAGCAGCTTAGGATCCGGTGGAAACACCATATATTTT,CASSLGSGGNTIYF
TRBJ2-5,TRBV11-2,.,TRBD2,TGTGCCAGCAGCTTAACTAGCGGGGGAGGGGAGACCCAGTACTTC,CASSLTSGGGETQYF
TRBJ2-7,TRBV4-3,.,.,TGCGCCAGCAGCTTTTCACGGGAGCCCTACGAGCAGTACTTC,CASSFSREPYEQYF
TRBJ1-5,TRBV30,.,.,TGTGCCTGGAGTGTTGATAGGGATCAGCCCCAGCATTTT,CAWSVDRDQPQHF
TRBJ1-5,TRBV6-5,.,TRBD1,TGTGCCAGCAGCTACAGGGGCAGTGGCAATCAGCCCCAGCATTTT,CASSYRGSGNQPQHF
TRBJ2-1,TRBV9,.,TRBD1,TGTGCCAGCAGCGCCGGACAGGGGCCCTACAATGAGCAGTTCTTC,CASSAGQGPYNEQFF
TRBJ2-7,TRBV18,.,.,TGTGCCAGCTCACCACCCGGAGGAGTAGAACGGCAGTACTTC,CASSPPGGVERQYF
TRBJ1-6,TRBV5-8,.,.,TGTGCCATCCCCCAGCCCCCGGGACACCATAATTCACCCCTCCACTTT,CAIPQPPGHHNSPLHF
TRBJ2-5,TRBV5-1,.,.,TGCGCCAGCAGCGTTAGGGGGGGTGAGACCCAGTACTTC,CASSVRGGETQYF